This T cell receptor (beta chain) was sequenced for a study of patients and donors after allogeneic stem cell transplantation. Trimming removed 4 bases at V and 4 bases at J, with 14 bases between. CDR1 is SNHLY, CDR2 FYNNEI, per germline. The CDR3 runs 15 residues. TCRdb re-called the RT-PCR reads through MiXCR, storing one row per CDR3 protein. The data hold 400,000 to 450,000 distinct CDR3 sequences, with roughly 17% observed a single time. The sample consisted of blood, either unsorted or a sorted T cell fraction (not recorded which). This clonotype originated in a human donor who was either an allogeneic HSCT recipient or a stem cell or donor lymphocyte infusion donor (not recorded which). It is not recorded whose cells these are; they may come from a transplant donor. The chain has TRBV2 and TRBJ2-1; possibly TRBD2 for D (6 bases). The CDR3 spells CASSGKAGSYNEQFF. In DNA form, the CDR3 reads TGTGCCAGCAGTGGGAAGGCGGGATCTTACAATGAGCAGTTCTTC.